The TCR beta chain under discussion was sequenced for a study of CD8 T cells in ankylosing spondylitis. General study findings and limits: Characteristic, it appeared, of ankylosing spondylitis blood was a TCR beta motif of about eight highly homologous variants. Some of these motif variants have turned up before, in reports on reactive arthritis synovial fluid and blood. The authors found the disease-linked clones to be CD8+ and relatively rare in peripheral blood.

TCRdb itself ran the 5' RACE reads through MiXCR, one entry per CDR3 protein. Here the sample spans 700,000 to 850,000 distinct CDR3 sequences, 12% being singletons. There are a few counts of this clonotype. Its matching antigen is unknown. CDR1 is DFQATT and CDR2 is SNEGSKA in the germline V gene (reference sequence). V gave up 3 bases and J gave up 2 bases, with 10 bases separating them. The CDR3 extends over 13 amino acids. The chain recombines TRBV20-1 with TRBJ2-5; D gene uncertain. The source of this sequence is a male donor with ankylosing spondylitis. Sequences were obtained from blood, either unsorted or a sorted T cell fraction (not recorded which). The CDR3 sequence is CSASHLEQETQYF. CDR3 coding DNA: TGCAGTGCTAGTCACCTAGAACAAGAGACCCAGTACTTC.